The 27 T cell receptor beta chains presented below share a single source sample, sequenced in a study of T cells in Graves' hyperthyroidism and ophthalmopathy. Researchers amplified the TCR beta CDR3 regions from RNA transcripts. The HTBI primer set served for first-round RT-PCR of the TCR CDR3. From the multiplex PCR reads, TCRdb called clonotypes with MiXCR, one entry per CDR3 protein. The sample lists some 400,000 distinct CDR3 sequences, around an eighth seen once, with around 20% in the top ten. Material for sequencing was blood. The receptors were gathered from a man aged 25-45 years with Graves' hyperthyroidism that later progressed to Graves' ophthalmopathy.

This clonotype was recorded many times. The V call is TRBV3-1, the J call TRBJ2-3; D gene uncertain. Trimming shortened V by 0 bases and J by 6 bases, and 7 bases separated the two germline ends. CDR1 LGHDT and CDR2 YNNKEL come from the germline V gene (reference sequence). The CDR3 extends over 13 amino acids. CDR3 residues: CASSQEETDTQYF. DNA of the CDR3: TGTGCCAGCAGCCAAGAAGAGACTGATACGCAGTATTTT.

J is TRBJ2-1 and V is TRBV14; D unresolved. The CDR3 is 16 residues long. V was cut by 1 base and J by 2 bases, with 12 bases left in between. The germline gives CDR1 SGHDN, CDR2 FVKESK. CDR3 bases: TGTGCCAGCAGCCAAGTGGGCGCTAGGGCCTACAATGAGCAGTTCTTC. This translates into CASSQVGARAYNEQFF.

This clonotype has ten or more counts. The chain couples TRBV11-3 to TRBJ2-3; TRBD1 or TRBD2 may be the D gene (5 bases each). V gave up 6 bases and J gave up 6 bases, with 13 bases separating them. CDR1 and CDR2 from the germline V gene are SGHNT and YENEEA. The CDR3 runs to 13 residues. The CDR3 coding sequence is TGTGCCAGCAGTCAAAGCTGGGGGGATACGCAGTATTTT. Protein product: CASSQSWGDTQYF.

The DNA for the CDR3 is TGTGCCAGCAGCCGGACCCCATCCCCGGGGGGTCAGCCCCAGCATTTT. This gives the protein CASSRTPSPGGQPQHF. The rearrangement uses TRBV16 and TRBJ1-5; weak D call: TRBD1 (5 bases). Germline CDR1 KGHSY, CDR2 FQNENV. The germline V and J ends were trimmed by 4 bases and 6 bases, with 19 bases remaining between them. CDR3 length equals 16 residues.

The J gene is TRBJ2-7, the V gene TRBV7-9; D ambiguous. This CDR3 spans 16 amino acids. Germline V lookup: CDR1 SEHNR, CDR2 FQNEAQ (reference sequence). V dropped 1 base and J dropped 2 bases, with 15 bases sitting between them. CDR3 bases: TGTGCCAGCAGCTTAGGTAGGAACACTTTAACCTACGAGCAGTACTTC. Its protein is CASSLGRNTLTYEQYF. Complete variable domain (other parts from reference TRBV7-9 and TRBJ2-7): DTGVSQNPRHKITKRGQNVTFRCDPISEHNRLYWYRQTLGQGPEFLTYFQNEAQLEKSRLLSDRFSAERPKGSFSTLEIQRTEQGDSAMYLCASSLGRNTLTYEQYFGPGTRLTVT.

This clonotype was seen only a few times. This chain uses TRBV4-1 with TRBJ2-3; TRBD1 matches at 8 bases. CDR1 MGHRA and CDR2 YSYEKL come from the germline V gene. The CDR3 contains 15 residues. J lost 0 bases, V lost 6 bases, and 5 bases had no gene match. The CDR3 sequence: CASSVRTGSTDTQYF. Written as DNA, the CDR3 is TGCGCCAGCAGTGTAAGGACAGGGAGCACAGATACGCAGTATTTT.

A few counts support this clonotype. V is TRBV5-4 and J is TRBJ1-1; possible D gene TRBD1, 5 bases. Germline CDR1 and CDR2: SGHNT and YYREEE (reference sequence). V shed 4 bases and J shed 7 bases, with 14 bases lying between them. The CDR3 extends over 13 amino acids. The CDR3 sequence: CASSLRDGYEAFF. DNA of the CDR3: TGTGCCAGCAGCCTCCGGGACGGCTATGAAGCTTTCTTT.

This clonotype was counted ten times or more. The CDR3 protein is CASSLGRANGELFF. CDR3 nucleotides: TGTGCCAGCAGTTTAGGCCGAGCTAACGGGGAGCTGTTTTTT. The rearrangement joins TRBV12-3 or TRBV12-4 to TRBJ2-2; D gene uncertain. V lost 1 base to trimming and J lost 7 bases, with 10 bases between them. The length of the CDR3 is 14 residues.

This clonotype showed up just a few times. The chain joins TRBV28 to TRBJ2-1; D is perhaps TRBD2 (7 bases). V was trimmed by 7 bases and J by 9 bases, leaving 16 bases between them. Germline V lookup: CDR1 MDHEN, CDR2 SYDVKM. The CDR3 runs to 13 residues. CDR3 sequence reads: CASTQRGGPEQFF. CDR3 nucleotide sequence: TGTGCCAGCACTCAACGCGGGGGCCCTGAGCAGTTCTTC.

The table lists this clonotype with a count of one. The chain employs TRBV28 and TRBJ1-1; possible D gene TRBD1, 6 bases. V was shortened by 1 base and J by 1 base, with 10 bases between the two germline ends. This CDR3 contains 15 residues. Germline assignment: CDR1 MDHEN and CDR2 SYDVKM. CDR3 sequence reads: CASSLLDRTNTEAFF. CDR3 DNA: TGTGCCAGCAGTTTATTAGACAGGACGAACACTGAAGCTTTCTTT. The variable domain in full, completed from reference TRBV28 and TRBJ1-1, reads DVKVTQSSRYLVKRTGEKVFLECVQDMDHENMFWYRQDPGLGLRLIYFSYDVKMKEKGDIPEGYSVSREKKERFSLILESASTNQTSMYLCASSLLDRTNTEAFFGQGTRLTVV.

The table lists this clonotype with a few counts. The V and J genes are TRBV6-1 and TRBJ2-1; tentatively, D is TRBD2 (5 bases). The CDR3 consists of 16 residues. The V end was cut by 5 bases, the J end by 2 bases, with 16 bases between. Germline V gene data show CDR1 as MNHNS and CDR2 as SASEGT. The CDR3 nucleotides read TGTGCCAGCAGTTATCTTCCGGCGGGCCCCTACAATGAGCAGTTCTTC. This sequence encodes CASSYLPAGPYNEQFF.

The chain employs TRBV15 and TRBJ2-7; 7 bases map to TRBD2. With 4 bases clipped from V and 4 bases from J, the junction kept 13 bases outside the gene matches. This CDR3 is 16 amino acids long. Germline CDR1 reads LNHNV; CDR2 reads YYDKDF (reference sequence). CDR3 sequence reads: CATSTGFSGAPYEQYF. Written as DNA, the CDR3 is TGTGCCACCAGCACAGGCTTCAGCGGGGCTCCTTACGAGCAGTACTTC.

J is TRBJ1-1 and V is TRBV11-2; tentative D call: TRBD1 (5 bases). This CDR3 region has 16 residues. V was clipped by 4 bases and J by 4 bases, with 19 bases between them. CDR1 and CDR2 (germline): SGHAT, FQNNGV. CDR3 amino acids: CASSSSRGGSGTEAFF. The DNA of the CDR3 is TGTGCCAGCAGCTCCTCCCGGGGGGGGTCTGGCACTGAAGCTTTCTTT.

At least ten counts were recorded for this clonotype. The CDR3 loop reads CASSLDGAGNYGYTF. The CDR3 coding sequence is TGTGCCAGCAGTTTAGATGGAGCAGGGAACTATGGCTACACCTTC. The V call is TRBV12-3 or TRBV12-4, the J call TRBJ1-2; possible D gene TRBD1, 5 bases. The V end was cut by 1 base, the J end by 2 bases, with 11 bases between. The CDR3 spans 15 residues.

This clonotype was observed many times. The chain has TRBV12-3 or TRBV12-4 and TRBJ2-5; 7 bases fit TRBD1. The CDR3 consists of 13 residues. Losses at the gene ends were 5 bases for V and 5 bases for J; bases not matched to a gene: 5. DNA for the CDR3: TGTGCCAGCAGTACCCAGGGGGAGGAGACCCAGTACTTC. Translation gives CASSTQGEETQYF.

This clonotype was counted at least ten times. The chain uses TRBV20-1 and TRBJ1-2; maybe TRBD1 (5 bases). Per the germline V gene, CDR1 is DFQATT and CDR2 is SNEGSKA (reference sequence). The length of the CDR3 is 12 residues. V gave up 5 bases and J gave up 4 bases, with 11 bases separating them. The CDR3 DNA reads as TGCAGTGCTGGAGGGACCTTCTATGGCTACACCTTC. Amino acids: CSAGGTFYGYTF.

This clonotype was picked up a small number of times. The chain couples TRBV7-8 to TRBJ2-4; 14 bases are a match to TRBD2. Germline values: CDR1 SGHVS, CDR2 FQNEAQ. V gave up 4 bases and J gave up 0 bases; unmatched junction bases: 8. CDR3 size: 19 residues. The CDR3: CASSSGLAGGVIAKNIQYF. The CDR3, as DNA: TGTGCCAGCAGCTCAGGACTAGCGGGGGGCGTGATAGCCAAAAACATTCAGTACTTC.

In its sample, this clonotype was seen many times. The chain is built from TRBV5-5 and TRBJ2-1; possibly TRBD1 for D (6 bases). The CDR3 totals 14 residues. V was shortened by 0 bases and J by 9 bases, with 13 bases between the two germline ends. The germline V gene has CDR1 SGHKS and CDR2 YYEKEE (reference sequence). The CDR3 is CASSLAPPGAEQFF. The CDR3 DNA is TGTGCCAGCAGCTTGGCACCCCCAGGGGCTGAGCAGTTCTTC.

This clonotype was seen many times. The chain couples TRBV28 to TRBJ1-2; D is ambiguous. Germline CDR1 and CDR2: MDHEN and SYDVKM. There are 12 residues in the CDR3. The V end was cut by 6 bases, the J end by 7 bases, with 12 bases between. This CDR3 is CASSRTVAGYTF. As DNA, the CDR3 is TGTGCCAGCAGCCGCACAGTCGCTGGCTACACCTTC.

This clonotype was observed a few times. The chain links TRBV5-1 to TRBJ2-3; unclear D gene. This CDR3 has 17 residues. CDR1 and CDR2 from the germline V gene are SGHRS and YFSETQ. V gave up 2 bases and J gave up 2 bases, with 18 bases separating them. CDR3 bases: TGCGCCAGCAGCTTAGCTCCGGCCGGGCCCCCCACAGATACGCAGTATTTT. Translating gives CASSLAPAGPPTDTQYF.

The table lists this clonotype with many counts. The chain has TRBV20-1 and TRBJ2-3, with D perhaps being TRBD1 or TRBD2 (5 bases each). CDR1 and CDR2 (germline): DFQATT, SNEGSKA (reference sequence). CDR3 length: 13 residues. The CDR3 sequence: CMGTTGRGDTQYF. CDR3 DNA: TGCATGGGGACCACCGGCCGTGGGGATACGCAGTATTTT.

The table lists this clonotype with many counts. This chain links TRBV28 with TRBJ1-1; D gene ambiguous. CDR3 length equals 12 residues. V was clipped by 10 bases and J by 4 bases, with 13 bases between them. CDR1 is MDHEN, CDR2 SYDVKM, per germline. For the CDR3, the DNA is TGTGCCACCCTGGATGCCGCCACTGAAGCTTTCTTT. This gives the protein CATLDAATEAFF. Variable domain in full (rest from reference TRBV28 and TRBJ1-1): DVKVTQSSRYLVKRTGEKVFLECVQDMDHENMFWYRQDPGLGLRLIYFSYDVKMKEKGDIPEGYSVSREKKERFSLILESASTNQTSMYLCATLDAATEAFFGQGTRLTVV.

This chain connects TRBV4-1 to TRBJ1-4; a possible D gene is TRBD1 (5 bases). The CDR3 covers 17 residues. The ends were cut back, 4 bases at V and 6 bases at J, with 21 bases in the middle. Per the germline V gene, CDR1 is MGHRA and CDR2 is YSYEKL. The CDR3 region is CASSLRRIQWGDEKLFF. The CDR3 coding sequence is TGCGCCAGCAGCCTCCGGCGTATACAGTGGGGGGATGAAAAACTGTTTTTT.

This clonotype was seen ten or more times. The chain combines TRBV12-3 or TRBV12-4 with TRBJ2-3; 8 bases are a match to TRBD2. J was trimmed by 6 bases and V by 2 bases; bases with no gene match: 4. The CDR3 is 14 residues long. The CDR3 DNA sequence: TGTGCCAGCAGTTTAATAGCGGGGAGCGATACGCAGTATTTT. It encodes CASSLIAGSDTQYF.

This chain joins TRBV6-1 and TRBJ2-7, with D possibly TRBD2 on 6 matching bases. The CDR3 contains 14 residues. Trimming left V 6 bases short and J 2 bases short, with 14 bases between. Germline V CDR1 and CDR2: MNHNS, SASEGT. The CDR3 region is CASSTGTATYEQYF. The CDR3 bases are TGTGCCAGCAGCACCGGGACTGCCACCTACGAGCAGTACTTC.

This clonotype was found a few times. The gene calls are TRBV10-3 and TRBJ2-7; 9 bases are shared with TRBD1. With 5 bases clipped from V and 2 bases from J, the junction kept 4 bases outside the gene matches. The CDR3 totals 14 residues. Germline-derived CDR1 and CDR2 are ENHRY and SYGVKD. The CDR3, as DNA: TGTGCCATCAGTAACCGGGACAGGGCCTACGAGCAGTACTTC. Translating gives CAISNRDRAYEQYF.

This clonotype was counted only a few times. The genes are TRBV11-2 and TRBJ1-2; 9 nucleotides align to TRBD1. The CDR3 is 16 residues long. J gave up 8 bases and V 5 bases, and 15 bases lay outside the gene matches. The germline gives CDR1 SGHAT, CDR2 FQNNGV. The CDR3 here is CASSQPPGQGVGGYTF. The CDR3 bases are TGTGCCAGCAGCCAACCACCGGGACAGGGAGTCGGAGGCTACACCTTC.